This T cell receptor beta chain is drawn from a study of cytomegalovirus exposure and HLA in healthy donors. The PCR employed 60 Vbeta primers together with 13 Jbeta primers. Clones were read by immunoSEQ multiplex PCR, and TCRdb kept only the in-frame ones, dropping some. This sample carries 180,000 or so clones, 80% to 90% of them seen once, and the ten largest clones take around a tenth. Germline-derived CDR1 and CDR2 are MNHEY and SVGAGI. This CDR3 has 13 residues. Deletions cut 0 bases from V and 7 bases from J, with 9 bases between. Specimen: PBMCs. This chain joins TRBV6-5 and TRBJ1-1; the D gene is possibly TRBD1 (5 bases). The source of this sequence is a man younger than 35 in good health and CMV-seropositive. For the CDR3, the DNA is TGTGCCAGCAGTTACTCGGGGGGGTTTGAAGCTTTCTTT. Its protein product is CASSYSGGFEAFF.